Listed below are T cell receptor beta chains from one sample, sequenced in a study of shared clonotypes between healthy human individuals. Using immunoSEQ multiplex PCR, the repertoire was profiled, and TCRdb retains in-frame clones only, with some absent. The sample lists under 350,000 clones; around 87% were seen once. The source material was memory CD8+ T cells sorted from blood. Receptors originate from a man aged 18 to 29 in good health. Each CDR3 is given with its conserved first and last residue. A D gene is named only where the DNA matches it firmly. Where a row states a size, it is once, few, many or the class of an expanded clone; other rows omit it.

v_gene	abundance	j_gene	d_gene	CDR3aa	CDR3nt
TRBV2	.	TRBJ2-5	TRBD2	CASTYSGGEETQYF	TGTGCCAGCACCTATAGCGGGGGGGAAGAGACCCAGTACTTC
TRBV10-2	few	TRBJ2-7	TRBD2	CASSAGVNEQYF	TGCGCCAGCTCTGCGGGAGTCAACGAGCAGTACTTC
TRBV5-1	.	TRBJ2-2	TRBD2	CASSQYPSGGGTGELFF	TGCGCCAGCAGCCAATATCCTAGCGGGGGCGGCACCGGGGAGCTGTTTTTT
TRBV7-2	.	TRBJ2-3	.	CASSLDVEDTQYF	TGTGCCAGCAGCTTAGATGTCGAAGATACGCAGTATTTT
TRBV7-2	.	TRBJ2-7	.	CASSFSYEQYF	TGTGCCAGCAGCTTCTCCTACGAGCAGTACTTC
TRBV5-5	few	TRBJ1-6	.	CASSLPAYNSPLHF	TGTGCCAGCAGCTTACCGGCTTATAATTCACCCCTCCACTTT
TRBV6-6	.	TRBJ2-5	.	CASSYVQGSETQYF	TGTGCCAGCAGTTACGTTCAGGGGTCAGAGACCCAGTACTTC
TRBV4-1	.	TRBJ1-2	.	CASSLTPNYGYTF	TGCGCCAGCAGCCTTACACCTAACTATGGCTACACCTTC
TRBV30	.	TRBJ2-7	TRBD2	CAWSVGAGGNEQYF	TGTGCCTGGAGTGTAGGAGCGGGGGGAAACGAGCAGTACTTC
TRBV13	.	TRBJ2-5	.	CASSLGSQTQYF	TGTGCCAGCAGCTTGGGCAGTCAGACCCAGTACTTC
TRBV29-1	.	TRBJ2-3	.	CSVEGPVEIDTQYF	TGCAGCGTTGAAGGACCAGTGGAGATAGATACGCAGTATTTT
TRBV28	.	TRBJ1-2	.	CASSLKGLWTGNYGYTF	TGTGCCAGCAGTTTAAAGGGACTGTGGACGGGGAACTATGGCTACACCTTC
TRBV4-1	.	TRBJ2-3	TRBD2	CASSPVPGLAPDTQYF	TGCGCCAGCAGCCCAGTTCCGGGACTAGCACCAGATACGCAGTATTTT
TRBV9	once	TRBJ2-1	.	CASSVVGDSLNEQFF	TGTGCCAGCAGCGTAGTAGGAGACAGCCTCAATGAGCAGTTCTTC
TRBV5-6	.	TRBJ2-7	TRBD1	CASSPGTGGAEQYF	TGTGCCAGCAGCCCTGGGACAGGGGGCGCCGAGCAGTACTTC
TRBV13	once	TRBJ2-7	TRBD1	CASSLPPGQGEQYF	TGTGCCAGCAGCTTACCCCCTGGACAGGGAGAGCAGTACTTC
TRBV5-1	.	TRBJ1-1	.	CASSLEGRLGAFF	TGCGCCAGCAGCTTGGAGGGTAGATTAGGAGCTTTCTTT
TRBV28	.	TRBJ1-5	TRBD1	CASGPWTGESNQPQHF	TGTGCCAGCGGCCCCTGGACAGGGGAAAGCAATCAGCCCCAGCATTTT
TRBV5-4	.	TRBJ1-4	.	CASSSYLGEKLFF	TGTGCCAGCAGCTCATATCTAGGGGAAAAACTGTTTTTT
TRBV27	.	TRBJ1-5	.	CASSSRVGEYQPQHF	TGTGCCAGCAGCTCCAGGGTTGGGGAATATCAGCCCCAGCATTTT
TRBV5-6	.	TRBJ2-5	.	CASSLDSYQETQYF	TGTGCCAGCAGCTTGGACAGCTACCAAGAGACCCAGTACTTC
TRBV13	.	TRBJ2-1	TRBD2	CASSSLSSSGSSNEQFF	TGTGCCAGCAGCTCCCTCTCGAGTAGCGGGAGTTCAAATGAGCAGTTCTTC
TRBV5-6	.	TRBJ2-5	TRBD2	CASSSGGVQETQYF	TGTGCCAGCAGCTCGGGGGGAGTCCAAGAGACCCAGTACTTC
TRBV7-9	.	TRBJ2-5	TRBD2	CASRDGTSGRARETQYF	TGTGCCAGCAGGGATGGGACTAGCGGGAGGGCCCGGGAGACCCAGTACTTC
TRBV28	.	TRBJ1-1	.	CASSLGWGLNTEAFF	TGTGCCAGCAGTTTGGGGTGGGGACTAAACACTGAAGCTTTCTTT
TRBV6-1	few	TRBJ1-5	.	CASSKVKGSNQPQHF	TGTGCCAGCAGCAAGGTTAAGGGGAGCAATCAGCCCCAGCATTTT
TRBV4-1	many	TRBJ2-3	TRBD2	CASSHGLGSSTDTQYF	TGCGCCAGCAGCCACGGACTAGGGAGTAGCACAGATACGCAGTATTTT
TRBV6-5	.	TRBJ2-4	TRBD2	CASSYAGTSGGNIQYF	TGTGCCAGCAGTTACGCGGGAACTAGCGGGGGAAACATTCAGTACTTC
TRBV30	.	TRBJ1-3	.	CAWSGGEGAGNTIYF	TGTGCCTGGAGTGGAGGGGAGGGGGCTGGAAACACCATATATTTT
TRBV7-8	.	TRBJ1-4	TRBD1	CASSLGFGTGPRKLFF	TGTGCCAGCAGCTTAGGATTCGGGACAGGGCCTAGAAAACTGTTTTTT
TRBV11-2	many	TRBJ1-1	TRBD1	CASRVGGQLNTEAFF	TGTGCCAGCAGGGTAGGGGGACAGCTGAACACTGAAGCTTTCTTT
TRBV2	.	TRBJ2-1	.	CASSEDPPKGEQFF	TGTGCCAGCAGTGAAGACCCCCCAAAGGGCGAGCAGTTCTTC
TRBV29-1	.	TRBJ1-2	.	CSVEDRSTYNYGYTF	TGCAGCGTTGAAGATCGTAGCACTTACAACTATGGCTACACCTTC
TRBV29-1	.	TRBJ1-2	.	CSVQTVGEANYGYTF	TGCAGCGTTCAGACGGTAGGAGAGGCTAACTATGGCTACACCTTC
TRBV9	.	TRBJ1-4	.	CASSARTPSGEKLFF	TGTGCCAGCAGCGCTCGGACACCCTCGGGTGAAAAACTGTTTTTT
TRBV2	.	TRBJ2-1	.	CASSEILARNEQFF	TGTGCCAGCAGTGAAATCCTAGCTAGAAATGAGCAGTTCTTC
TRBV12-5	.	TRBJ2-2	.	CASGFTGNTGELFF	TGTGCTAGTGGTTTCACAGGGAACACCGGGGAGCTGTTTTTT
TRBV28	.	TRBJ1-4	.	CASSRTATNEKLFF	TGTGCCAGCAGTCGGACGGCAACTAATGAAAAACTGTTTTTT
TRBV10-1	.	TRBJ2-7	.	CASTEGLGAAYEQYF	TGCGCCAGCACCGAGGGTCTAGGGGCGGCTTACGAGCAGTACTTC
TRBV9	.	TRBJ1-1	TRBD1	CASSVTGGWNTEAFF	TGTGCCAGCAGCGTCACAGGGGGCTGGAACACTGAAGCTTTCTTT
TRBV9	.	TRBJ1-1	.	CASSVDPLLRPNTEAFF	TGTGCCAGCAGCGTAGACCCCTTGCTCAGGCCGAACACTGAAGCTTTCTTT
TRBV18	.	TRBJ2-7	.	CASSPSTASGYEQYF	TGTGCCAGCTCACCCTCGACCGCGTCGGGGTACGAGCAGTACTTC
TRBV27	.	TRBJ2-7	TRBD1	CASRTIGTGPEQYF	TGTGCCAGCAGAACAATTGGGACAGGACCCGAGCAGTACTTC
TRBV5-1	.	TRBJ1-1	.	CASSPDSPENTEAFF	TGCGCCAGCAGCCCGGACTCCCCAGAGAACACTGAAGCTTTCTTT
TRBV15	.	TRBJ2-7	.	CATSSPYPGDEQYF	TGTGCCACCAGCTCTCCGTATCCCGGGGACGAGCAGTACTTC
TRBV7-9	.	TRBJ1-3	.	CASSLGSLGTGNTIYF	TGTGCCAGCAGCTTGGGGAGCCTTGGTACTGGAAACACCATATATTTT
TRBV25-1	.	TRBJ2-4	.	CASSAATGGFAKNIQYF	TGTGCCAGCAGTGCCGCCACGGGGGGCTTTGCCAAAAACATTCAGTACTTC
TRBV7-2	.	TRBJ2-2	.	CASSLDSYTGELFF	TGTGCCAGCAGCTTAGACTCTTACACCGGGGAGCTGTTTTTT
TRBV5-6	.	TRBJ1-2	.	CASSLMGDYGYTF	TGTGCCAGCAGCTTGATGGGGGACTATGGCTACACCTTC
TRBV27	.	TRBJ1-1	.	CASSFKGSTEAFF	TGTGCCAGCAGTTTTAAGGGGAGCACTGAAGCTTTCTTT
TRBV9	.	TRBJ2-3	TRBD2	CASSEYSGGADTQYF	TGTGCCAGCAGCGAGTACTCGGGGGGGGCCGATACGCAGTATTTT
TRBV29-1	.	TRBJ1-1	.	CSGSEVTEAFF	TGCAGCGGTAGTGAGGTCACTGAAGCTTTCTTT
TRBV11-2	.	TRBJ2-7	.	CASSLGGPEQYF	TGTGCCAGCAGCTTGGGGGGGCCCGAGCAGTACTTC